The next 26 T cell receptor beta chains were all read from a single sample in a study of regulatory T cells in long-lasting Graves disease. Investigators prepared the TCR beta libraries by applying iRepertoire HTBI primers and Arm-PCR of CDR3 regions. TCRdb re-called the multiplex PCR reads through MiXCR, storing one row per CDR3 protein. Counted here are more than 450,000 distinct CDR3 sequences, roughly 15% occurring once; the ten biggest clones make up about 12%. The sample's time point: newly diagnosed GD, antithyroid drugs for less than 3 months. Extracted RNA from PBMCs served as the source of the TCR library. This sample also appeared in a second study, on T cells in Graves' hyperthyroidism and ophthalmopathy.

The sequencing used peripheral blood mononuclear cells (PBMCs), collected at new diagnosis, from a patient treated with antithyroid drugs. All receptors come from a man aged 35-49 years with Graves disease.

There are many counts of this clonotype. The rearrangement links TRBV27 to TRBJ2-1; TRBD2 agrees at 11 bases. CDR1 and CDR2 from the germline V gene are MNHEY and SMNVEV (reference sequence). V was clipped by 3 bases and J by 8 bases; unmatched bases: 9. The CDR3 consists of 16 residues. CDR3 DNA sequence: TGTGCCAGCAGTTTTTTAGCGGGAGGGAGGGTGCATGAGCAGTTCTTC. Protein sequence: CASSFLAGGRVHEQFF.

This clonotype has a count of ten or more. This chain connects TRBV7-2 to TRBJ2-1; 8 bases line up with TRBD2. Germline V gives CDR1 SGHTA, CDR2 FQGNSA. V lost 4 bases and J lost 10; bases outside the gene matches: 12. The CDR3 length is 15 residues. The CDR3 sequence: CASSYAGLGGSEQFF. In DNA form, the CDR3 reads TGTGCCAGCAGCTACGCGGGACTAGGGGGGTCGGAGCAGTTCTTC. Complete variable domain (other parts from reference TRBV7-2 and TRBJ2-1): GAGVSQSPSNKVTEKGKDVELRCDPISGHTALYWYRQSLGQGLEFLIYFQGNSAPDKSGLPSDRFSAERTGGSVSTLTIQRTQQEDSAVYLCASSYAGLGGSEQFFGPGTRLTVL.

V and J are TRBV6-1 and TRBJ2-1; D possibly corresponds to TRBD1 (6 bases). Germline V gene data show CDR1 as MNHNS and CDR2 as SASEGT. V gave up 6 bases and J gave up 10 bases, with 13 bases separating them. This CDR3 contains 12 residues. CDR3 nucleotides: TGTGCCAGCAGCCTCGCTGGGACAGAGCAGTTCTTC. This codes for CASSLAGTEQFF.

Turning to this clonotype: It may be a read error: a sequence one base away is much more abundant. The V call is TRBV6-2 or TRBV6-3, the J call TRBJ2-2; D may be TRBD2 (6 bases). The CDR3 spans 15 residues. The V gene's germline CDR1 is MNHEY and CDR2 SVGEGT. This chain's CDR3 is CASSEGIGWAGGLFF. In DNA form, the CDR3 reads TGTGCCAGCAGTGAAGGAATAGGGTGGGCCGGGGGGCTGTTTTTT.

This clonotype appeared many times. V and J are TRBV12-3 or TRBV12-4 and TRBJ2-3, with 8 bases lining up with TRBD1. This CDR3 region has 15 residues. J was trimmed by 4 bases and V by 6 bases; bases with no gene match: 9. The CDR3 DNA sequence: TGTGCCAGCAGCTCCCGGACAGGGCGGGCAGATACGCAGTATTTT. This gives the protein CASSSRTGRADTQYF.

This clonotype was counted at least ten times. The chain uses TRBV11-3 and TRBJ2-7; TRBD1 might be the D (5 bases). Germline loops: CDR1 SGHNT, CDR2 YENEEA. Trimming took off 1 base at V and 1 base at J, with 11 bases between the two ends. The CDR3 totals 15 residues. The DNA for the CDR3 is TGTGCCAGCAGCTTAGGAACAGGCAGGTCCTACGAGCAGTACTTC. Amino acids: CASSLGTGRSYEQYF.

This clonotype was recorded a few times. The CDR3 DNA reads as TGTGCCAGCAGCCAAGAATTGGAGCGGCCTGAACACGAGCAGTACTTC. Protein: CASSQELERPEHEQYF. J is TRBJ2-7 and V is TRBV3-1, with D perhaps matching TRBD2 (5 bases). Germline V gives CDR1 LGHDT, CDR2 YNNKEL (reference sequence). V was clipped by 0 bases and J by 5 bases, with 17 bases between them. This CDR3 region has 16 residues.

Only a few counts were recorded for this clonotype. The chain combines TRBV27 with TRBJ2-1; unclear D gene. CDR1 is MNHEY and CDR2 is SMNVEV in the germline V gene (reference sequence). V gave up 2 bases and J gave up 12 bases, with 11 bases separating them. There are 12 residues in the CDR3. The CDR3: CASSLPGRRQFF. CDR3 bases: TGTGCCAGCAGTTTACCCGGACGGAGGCAGTTCTTC.

The table lists this clonotype with many counts. The rearrangement uses TRBV4-2 and TRBJ2-2; 8 bases map to TRBD2. V was pared by 11 bases and J by 7 bases, with 9 bases of the junction left unmatched. The CDR3 length is 13 residues. The V gene's germline CDR1 is LGHNA and CDR2 YNFKEQ. The CDR3 DNA follows: TGTGCCGTCGGACTAGCCCCCGGCGGGGAGCTGTTTTTT. This encodes CAVGLAPGGELFF.

This chain connects TRBV20-1 to TRBJ2-1, with 10 bases matching TRBD2. CDR3 length: 17 residues. V was clipped by 3 bases and J by 1 base; unmatched bases: 9. The V gene's germline CDR1 is DFQATT and CDR2 SNEGSKA (reference sequence). The CDR3 spells CSARPLAGVGSYNEQFF. The CDR3 DNA reads as TGCAGTGCTAGGCCCCTAGCGGGAGTTGGGTCCTACAATGAGCAGTTCTTC.

This clonotype appeared many times. This rearrangement joins TRBV29-1 to TRBJ2-7, with a weak D call TRBD1 (6 bases). V was pared by 6 bases and J by 0 bases, with 9 bases between. The CDR3 consists of 12 residues. CDR1 and CDR2 from the germline V gene are SQVTM and ANQGSEA. The CDR3 loop is CSVGDTSYEQYF. The CDR3 bases are TGCAGCGTGGGGGACACCTCCTACGAGCAGTACTTC.

This clonotype was counted ten times or more. This rearrangement joins TRBV5-1 to TRBJ2-2; D call uncertain. CDR3 size: 13 residues. The germline gives CDR1 SGHRS, CDR2 YFSETQ. V was shortened by 2 bases and J by 5 bases, with 7 bases between the two germline ends. CDR3 sequence (DNA): TGCGCCAGCAGCTTAATAGATACCGGGGAGCTGTTTTTT. Encoded protein: CASSLIDTGELFF.

This clonotype was seen ten or more times. The rearrangement joins TRBV5-8 to TRBJ2-1; D not certain. The CDR3 has 13 amino acids. Germline V gene sequence: CDR1 SGHTS, CDR2 YDEGEE. The V gene lost 4 bases and the J gene lost 6 bases, with 11 bases spanning the gap. The CDR3 DNA is TGTGCCAGCAGCCATGGGGTTAGCAATGAGCAGTTCTTC. Translated, it gives CASSHGVSNEQFF. The full variable domain, with the rest looked up from reference TRBV5-8 and TRBJ2-1, is EAGVTQSPTHLIKTRGQQATLRCSPISGHTSVYWYQQALGLGLQFLLWYDEGEERNRGNFPPRFSGRQFPNYSSELNVNALELEDSALYLCASSHGVSNEQFFGPGTRLTVL.

In this sample, this clonotype turned up a few times. The V and J genes are TRBV5-1 and TRBJ1-2; 7 bases are a match to TRBD1. Germline trimming cut 0 bases from V and 3 bases from J; bases unmatched to any gene: 5. Germline V gene sequence: CDR1 SGHRS, CDR2 YFSETQ. The CDR3 consists of 15 residues. CDR3 amino acids: CASSLEGASHYGYTF. CDR3 bases: TGCGCCAGCAGCTTGGAGGGGGCGTCGCACTATGGCTACACCTTC. Full variable domain (rest looked up from reference TRBV5-1 and TRBJ1-2): KAGVTQTPRYLIKTRGQQVTLSCSPISGHRSVSWYQQTPGQGLQFLFEYFSETQRNKGNFPGRFSGRQFSNSRSEMNVSTLELGDSALYLCASSLEGASHYGYTFGSGTRLTVV.

The V and J genes are TRBV29-1 and TRBJ2-7; D not certain. Trimming removed 5 bases at V and 3 bases at J, with 17 bases between. CDR1 and CDR2 (germline): SQVTM, ANQGSEA. This CDR3 has 14 amino acids. CDR3 loop: CSVNNLGLGYEQYF. The CDR3 DNA follows: TGCAGCGTTAATAACCTGGGGTTGGGCTACGAGCAGTACTTC.

The V gene is TRBV6-1, the J gene TRBJ2-2; D is unresolved. The CDR3 extends over 13 amino acids. Germline lookup yields CDR1 MNHNS and CDR2 SASEGT. With 6 bases removed from V and 7 bases from J, the gap between germline ends came to 12 bases. The CDR3 region is CASSSLVNGELFF. The CDR3 DNA sequence: TGTGCCAGCAGCAGCCTAGTAAACGGGGAGCTGTTTTTT.

This clonotype was recorded once. The chain joins TRBV7-3 to TRBJ2-7; TRBD1 agrees at 7 bases. Germline lookup yields CDR1 SGHTA and CDR2 FQGTGA. The V segment lost 3 bases and the J segment 8 bases; nucleotides outside the gene matches: 16. This CDR3 has 16 residues. CDR3: CASSFGLEGAYDKQYF. Here the CDR3 DNA reads TGTGCCAGCAGCTTCGGCCTAGAGGGGGCATATGACAAGCAGTACTTC.

The J gene is TRBJ2-1, the V gene TRBV12-3 or TRBV12-4; no reliable D call. V dropped 7 bases and J dropped 3 bases, with 16 bases sitting between them. The CDR3 totals 15 residues. This CDR3 is CASTRHRTVYNEQFF. The CDR3 bases are TGTGCCAGCACCCGACATCGGACGGTCTACAATGAGCAGTTCTTC.

The chain joins TRBV7-9 to TRBJ1-2; D is perhaps TRBD1 (6 bases). The CDR3 extends over 15 amino acids. CDR1 SEHNR and CDR2 FQNEAQ come from the germline V gene (reference sequence). The V end was cut by 5 bases, the J end by 3 bases, with 16 bases between. Here the CDR3 DNA reads TGTGCCAGCAGCCCTTCAGGGGTCTCCGACTATGGCTACACCTTC. Translation gives CASSPSGVSDYGYTF.

There are a few counts of this clonotype. This rearrangement joins TRBV10-1 to TRBJ2-1; TRBD2 agrees at 9 bases. The J segment lost 8 bases and the V segment lost 5 bases, leaving 13 bases of the junction unmatched. CDR3 length equals 16 residues. Germline V lookup: CDR1 WNHNN, CDR2 SYGVQD (reference sequence). The CDR3 reads CASSRGRGRVLDEQFF. The CDR3 DNA reads TGCGCCAGCAGTCGAGGACGCGGGAGGGTATTGGATGAGCAGTTCTTC.

J is TRBJ2-5 and V is TRBV9; D is ambiguous. The length of the CDR3 is 15 residues. Trimming pared 4 bases from V and 5 bases from J, leaving 18 bases between. CDR1 SGDLS and CDR2 YYNGEE come from the germline V gene. The CDR3 region has the DNA TGTGCCAGCAGCCCTCGGTCTGGAGTCTACGAGACCCAGTACTTC. Translated, it gives CASSPRSGVYETQYF.

In its sample, this clonotype was seen a few times. This rearrangement joins TRBV24-1 to TRBJ1-1, with D unclear. V was cut by 4 bases and J by 2 bases, with 7 bases left in between. This CDR3 contains 13 residues. CDR1 KGHDR and CDR2 SFDVKD come from the germline V gene. CDR3 DNA sequence: TGTGCCACCAGTGACACTTACAACACTGAAGCTTTCTTT. Its translation is CATSDTYNTEAFF.

Concerning this clonotype: A far larger clone is one base from this, pointing to a likely read error. V usage is TRBV5-6 and J usage is TRBJ2-3, with 10 bases fitting TRBD2. Unmatched junction bases numbered 14, after V lost 4 bases and J lost 0 bases. Germline V gene data show CDR1 as SGHDT and CDR2 as YYEEEE. The CDR3 extends over 19 amino acids. The CDR3 DNA sequence: TGTGCCAGCAGCCTAAGTGAAGAAGCGGGAGGGTCGAGCACAGATACGCAGTATTTT. As protein: CASSLSEEAGGSSTDTQYF.

This clonotype was counted many times. The chain recombines TRBV10-2 with TRBJ1-5; D unclear. This CDR3 spans 14 amino acids. Germline V lookup: CDR1 WSHSY, CDR2 SAAADI. Trimming took 2 bases from V and 2 from J, leaving 7 bases between them. CDR3 DNA sequence: TGCGCCAGCAGTGAGAACGGCCGCAATCAGCCCCAGCATTTT. Translating it yields CASSENGRNQPQHF.

This clonotype was seen repeatedly, ten times or more. This chain links TRBV28 with TRBJ1-5; D call uncertain. CDR1 is MDHEN, CDR2 SYDVKM, per germline. The CDR3 contains 14 residues. Trimming removed 4 bases from V and 6 bases from J, with 13 bases in between. CDR3 nucleotide sequence: TGTGCCAGCAGTTGGTTAGGGTTCGGTCAGCCCCAGCATTTT. It is translated as CASSWLGFGQPQHF.

The J gene is TRBJ2-7, the V gene TRBV30; D is possibly TRBD1 or TRBD2 (6 bases each). The V gene's germline CDR1 is GTSNPN and CDR2 SVGIG (reference sequence). CDR3 length: 14 residues. The V gene lost 0 bases and the J gene lost 1 base, with 10 bases spanning the gap. CDR3 loop: CAWSVRGRSYEQYF. DNA of the CDR3: TGTGCCTGGAGTGTACGGGGGCGGTCCTACGAGCAGTACTTC.